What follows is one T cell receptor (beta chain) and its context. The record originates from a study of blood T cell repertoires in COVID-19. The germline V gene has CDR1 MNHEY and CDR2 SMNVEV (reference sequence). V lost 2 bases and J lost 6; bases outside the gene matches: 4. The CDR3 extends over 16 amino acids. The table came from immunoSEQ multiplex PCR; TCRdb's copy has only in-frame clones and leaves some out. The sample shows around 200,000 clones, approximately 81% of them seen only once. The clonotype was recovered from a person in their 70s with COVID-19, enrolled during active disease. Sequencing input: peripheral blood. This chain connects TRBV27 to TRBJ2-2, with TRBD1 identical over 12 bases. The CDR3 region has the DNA TGTGCCAGCAGTTTAGTAGGGACAGGGGGCGCCGGGGAGCTGTTTTTT. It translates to CASSLVGTGGAGELFF.